This TCR beta chain derives from a study of blood T cell repertoires in COVID-19. After removal of 5 bases from V and 2 bases from J, the junction contained 5 bases not matched to a gene. This CDR3 has 15 amino acids. In germline, CDR1 is KGHDR, CDR2 SFDVKD. In the original analysis: From reference gene primer amplification, estimates of nucleated cell counts were derived. Profiling relied on immunoSEQ multiplex PCR, and the TCRdb table lists in-frame clones only, not all of them. The V and J calls and the clone size are those of that table, but D and trimming were determined from the DNA. This sample yields 200,000 to 250,000 clones, of which about four fifths are seen a single time; roughly 7.8% belongs to the top ten.

Source material: peripheral blood. This receptor was taken from a woman older than 75 with COVID-19, enrolled during active disease. V and J are TRBV24-1 and TRBJ2-3, with 8 nucleotides matching TRBD1. CDR3 region: CATSGGDRLTDTQYF. In nucleotides, the CDR3 is TGTGCCACCAGTGGGGGGGACAGGCTCACAGATACGCAGTATTTT.